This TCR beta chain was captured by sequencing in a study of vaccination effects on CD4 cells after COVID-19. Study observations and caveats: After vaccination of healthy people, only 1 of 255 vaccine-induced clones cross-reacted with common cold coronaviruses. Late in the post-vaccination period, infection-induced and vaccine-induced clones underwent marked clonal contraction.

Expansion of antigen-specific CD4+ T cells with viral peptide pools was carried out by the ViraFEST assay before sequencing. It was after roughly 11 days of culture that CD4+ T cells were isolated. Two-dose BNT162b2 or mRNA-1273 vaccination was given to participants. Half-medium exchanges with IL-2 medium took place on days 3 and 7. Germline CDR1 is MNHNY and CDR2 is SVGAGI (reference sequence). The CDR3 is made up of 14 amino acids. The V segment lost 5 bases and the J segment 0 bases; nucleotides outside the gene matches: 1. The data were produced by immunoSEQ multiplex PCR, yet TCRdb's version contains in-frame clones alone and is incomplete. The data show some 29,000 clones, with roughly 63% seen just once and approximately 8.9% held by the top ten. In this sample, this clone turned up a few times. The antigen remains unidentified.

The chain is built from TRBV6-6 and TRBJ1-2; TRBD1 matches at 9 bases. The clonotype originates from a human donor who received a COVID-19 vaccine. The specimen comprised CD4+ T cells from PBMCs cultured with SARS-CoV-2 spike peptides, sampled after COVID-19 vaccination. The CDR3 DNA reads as TGTGCCAGCAGTGACAGGGGGGCTAACTATGGCTACACCTTC. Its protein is CASSDRGANYGYTF.